These 31 T cell receptor beta chains were sequenced from one sample in a study of blood T cell repertoires in COVID-19. The assay was immunoSEQ multiplex PCR, and TCRdb's table has in-frame clones only and misses some. Of tens of thousands of clones in the sample, more than 75% were seen once. The sequencing sample was made of peripheral blood. These receptor sequences come from a woman aged 60 to 75 with acute or convalescent COVID-19.

V and J are TRBV18 and TRBJ2-3; 7 bases match TRBD2. V was pared by 3 bases and J by 0 bases, with 9 bases of the junction left unmatched. The CDR3 is 17 residues long. Germline CDR1 KGHSH, CDR2 LQKENI. As DNA, the CDR3 is TGTGCCAGCTCACCTCCCGGCCTAGCGGTTAGCACAGATACGCAGTATTTT. Protein product: CASSPPGLAVSTDTQYF.

This clone appeared a few times. The V and J genes are TRBV4-1 and TRBJ2-2; tentative D call: TRBD1 (5 bases). Looked up from germline, CDR1 is MGHRA and CDR2 is YSYEKL. This CDR3 region has 17 residues. V was clipped by 3 bases and J by 5 bases, with 19 bases between them. Here the CDR3 DNA reads TGCGCCAGCAGCCAGGTGGACATGGGGTTTGGTACCGGGGAGCTGTTTTTT. Translating it yields CASSQVDMGFGTGELFF.

This chain connects TRBV7-2 to TRBJ1-2; TRBD1 agrees at 7 bases. CDR1 is SGHTA and CDR2 is FQGNSA in the germline V gene. J was trimmed by 7 bases and V by 6 bases; bases with no gene match: 8. The CDR3 is 13 amino acids. Written as DNA, the CDR3 is TGTGCCAGCAGAACCGACAGGGACGGTGGCTACACCTTC. Its translation: CASRTDRDGGYTF.

This chain links TRBV9 with TRBJ2-5; TRBD1 might be the D (5 bases). Germline values: CDR1 SGDLS, CDR2 YYNGEE. The CDR3 covers 14 residues. Trimming took 4 bases from V and 5 from J, leaving 15 bases between them. CDR3 loop: CASSPQAPRETQYF. CDR3 sequence (DNA): TGTGCCAGCAGCCCACAGGCTCCTCGGGAGACCCAGTACTTC.

The J gene is TRBJ2-1, the V gene TRBV7-6; TRBD2 matches at 10 bases. Germline V gene data show CDR1 as SGHVS and CDR2 as FNYEAQ. The V and J ends lost 8 bases and 4 bases, in that order; junction bases with no gene match: 8. This CDR3 is 15 amino acids long. CDR3 sequence: CASSRGLAVYNEQFF. Here the CDR3 DNA reads TGTGCCAGCTCCCGCGGACTAGCGGTTTACAATGAGCAGTTCTTC.

In nucleotides, the CDR3 is TGTGCCAGCAGTTTTAAGGAGGGACAGCAAAGAAATTCACCCCTCCACTTT. It codes for CASSFKEGQQRNSPLHF. The chain couples TRBV27 to TRBJ1-6, with 7 bases aligning to TRBD1. CDR1 and CDR2 from the germline V gene are MNHEY and SMNVEV (reference sequence). The junction had 12 bases not matched to a gene; V was cut back by 3 bases and J by 7 bases. CDR3 length: 17 amino acids.

This clone was detected only a few times. V is TRBV28 and J is TRBJ2-2, with TRBD1 matching 8 bases. Germline CDR1 MDHEN, CDR2 SYDVKM. Trimming removed 8 bases from V and 6 bases from J; junction bases left unmatched: 8. There are 14 residues in the CDR3. CDR3 nucleotides: TGTGCCAGCGCCATACAGGGGGAGGCCGGGGAGCTGTTTTTT. Protein: CASAIQGEAGELFF.

The V and J genes are TRBV10-2 and TRBJ1-6; 10 bases are a match to TRBD1. The CDR3 length is 12 residues. Looked up from germline, CDR1 is WSHSY and CDR2 is SAAADI. The trim removed 4 bases at V and 13 bases at J, leaving 1 base unmatched. In DNA, the CDR3 is TGCGCCAGCAGTGTGGACAGGGGGCCCCTCCACTTT. This sequence encodes CASSVDRGPLHF.

This chain uses TRBV19 with TRBJ2-3, with a tentative D call TRBD2 (6 bases). Germline V gene data show CDR1 as LNHDA and CDR2 as SQIVND (reference sequence). Trimming left V 4 bases short and J 4 bases short, with 12 bases between. The CDR3 contains 14 residues. CDR3 sequence: CASSNLGLADTQYF. DNA of the CDR3: TGTGCCAGTAGTAACTTGGGACTCGCAGATACGCAGTATTTT.

About this clone: Germline and junction disagree at one end, which may indicate a read error. The chain recombines TRBV27 with TRBJ2-5, with 8 bases aligning to TRBD1. The CDR3 contains 13 residues. Germline V gene data show CDR1 as MNHEY and CDR2 as SMNVEV (reference sequence). The CDR3 DNA follows: TGCGTCTCTGGCAGGGGGCTTGGCGAGACCCAGTACTTC. This translates into CVSGRGLGETQYF.

The chain combines TRBV7-2 with TRBJ2-7; 7 bases line up with TRBD2. V was pared by 1 base and J by 2 bases, with 5 bases of the junction left unmatched. The CDR3 has 15 residues. Germline CDR1 reads SGHTA; CDR2 reads FQGNSA. CDR3 in DNA: TGTGCCAGCAGCTTAGAGTCTAGCGGAGCCTACGAGCAGTACTTC. Its protein is CASSLESSGAYEQYF.

The chain uses TRBV5-5 and TRBJ2-1, with TRBD2 matching 7 bases. V lost 1 base to trimming and J lost 3 bases; unmatched junction nucleotides: 4. The CDR3 extends over 15 amino acids. Germline V gene sequence: CDR1 SGHKS, CDR2 YYEKEE (reference sequence). This CDR3 is CASSLSAGDYNEQFF. CDR3 sequence (DNA): TGTGCCAGCAGCTTGTCGGCGGGGGACTACAATGAGCAGTTCTTC. Full variable domain (rest looked up from reference TRBV5-5 and TRBJ2-1): DAGVTQSPTHLIKTRGQQVTLRCSPISGHKSVSWYQQVLGQGPQFIFQYYEKEERGRGNFPDRFSARQFPNYSSELNVNALLLGDSALYLCASSLSAGDYNEQFFGPGTRLTVL.

This clone appeared a single time. The rearrangement uses TRBV18 and TRBJ1-2; 9 bases agree with TRBD1. Trimming cost V 2 bases and J 4 bases; bases outside gene matches: 8. The CDR3 runs to 16 residues. CDR1 is KGHSH, CDR2 LQKENI, per germline. CDR3 region: CASSPRTGGGGYGYTF. CDR3 nucleotide sequence: TGTGCCAGCTCACCAAGAACAGGGGGCGGTGGCTATGGCTACACCTTC.

The rearrangement uses TRBV9 and TRBJ2-1; D is undetermined. The V gene's germline CDR1 is SGDLS and CDR2 YYNGEE. Trimming pared 2 bases from V and 0 bases from J, leaving 9 bases between. The CDR3 runs to 15 residues. CDR3 coding DNA: TGTGCCAGCAGCGTTATCCGGAGCTCCTACAATGAGCAGTTCTTC. Amino acids: CASSVIRSSYNEQFF.

The chain has TRBV3-1 (or the pseudogene TRBV3-2) and TRBJ1-5; no firm D call. Germline CDR1 and CDR2: LGHDT and YNNKEL (reference sequence). V was clipped by 1 base and J by 7 bases, with 14 bases between them. There are 15 residues in the CDR3. The CDR3 region has the DNA TGTGCCAGCAGCCAAGGGGCAGGTGGATCCCAGCCCCAGCATTTT. Translated: CASSQGAGGSQPQHF.

J is TRBJ2-5 and V is TRBV7-9; TRBD1 matches 11 bases. The CDR3 is 15 amino acids. Germline trimming cut 1 base from V and 4 bases from J; bases unmatched to any gene: 2. Germline V gives CDR1 SEHNR, CDR2 FQNEAQ (reference sequence). This CDR3 is CASSLGGTGGETQYF. The CDR3 bases are TGTGCCAGCAGCTTAGGTGGGACAGGGGGAGAGACCCAGTACTTC. The variable domain in full, completed from reference TRBV7-9 and TRBJ2-5, reads DTGVSQNPRHKITKRGQNVTFRCDPISEHNRLYWYRQTLGQGPEFLTYFQNEAQLEKSRLLSDRFSAERPKGSFSTLEIQRTEQGDSAMYLCASSLGGTGGETQYFGPGTRLLVL.

The V call is TRBV6-6, the J call TRBJ2-7, with a weak D call TRBD2 (5 bases). The CDR3 runs to 16 residues. Trimming took off 0 bases at V and 2 bases at J, with 14 bases between the two ends. Germline assignment: CDR1 MNHNY and CDR2 SVGAGI (reference sequence). The CDR3 loop is CASSYSSSGSPYEQYF. The CDR3, as DNA: TGTGCCAGCAGTTACTCCTCATCGGGGTCCCCCTACGAGCAGTACTTC.

This clone was detected once. The V and J genes are TRBV4-1 and TRBJ2-7, with a weak D call TRBD2 (6 bases). The V gene's germline CDR1 is MGHRA and CDR2 YSYEKL. V shed 4 bases and J shed 0 bases, with 13 bases lying between them. CDR3 size: 15 residues. This CDR3 is CASSRGRGNSYEQYF. CDR3 bases: TGCGCCAGCAGCCGAGGGCGCGGGAACTCCTACGAGCAGTACTTC.

CDR3 amino acids: CASSPPGTVNTEAFF. The CDR3 region has the DNA TGTGCCAGCTCACCACCCGGGACAGTGAACACTGAAGCTTTCTTT. The chain carries TRBV18 and TRBJ1-1, with 7 bases fitting TRBD1. CDR1 is KGHSH, CDR2 LQKENI, per germline. V shed 0 bases, J shed 0 bases, and the junction held 1 base outside the gene matches. The CDR3 is 15 amino acids.

The chain couples TRBV5-1 to TRBJ2-7; a weak D match, TRBD1 (6 bases). Per germline, CDR1 SGHRS and CDR2 YFSETQ. V lost 0 bases, J lost 4 bases, and 11 bases lay in between. The CDR3 loop spans 14 amino acids. Here the CDR3 reads CASSLADRPYEQYF. The CDR3 DNA sequence: TGCGCCAGCAGCTTGGCCGACAGGCCTTACGAGCAGTACTTC.

The J gene is TRBJ1-3, the V gene TRBV24-1, with a weak D call TRBD1 (6 bases). Germline lookup yields CDR1 KGHDR and CDR2 SFDVKD. The CDR3 consists of 15 residues. Trimming took 3 bases from V and 5 from J, leaving 13 bases between them. CDR3 region: CATSDLSGVRNTIYF. The CDR3 bases are TGTGCCACCAGTGATCTCTCAGGGGTACGAAACACCATATATTTT.

The chain uses TRBV30 and TRBJ2-3; D perhaps matches TRBD2 (7 bases). The germline gives CDR1 GTSNPN, CDR2 SVGIG (reference sequence). This CDR3 has 13 residues. Trimming removed 4 bases at V and 8 bases at J, with 16 bases between. CDR3 sequence (DNA): TGTGCCTGGAAAGGAGGGGGGGCGGGTACGCAGTATTTT. The encoded protein is CAWKGGGAGTQYF.

This chain connects TRBV2 to TRBJ2-2, with 7 bases identical to TRBD1. V gave up 4 bases and J gave up 5 bases; unmatched junction bases: 1. CDR3 length equals 13 residues. Looked up from germline, CDR1 is SNHLY and CDR2 is FYNNEI. The DNA for the CDR3 is TGTGCCAGCAGTGGACAGGGTACCGGGGAGCTGTTTTTT. This translates into CASSGQGTGELFF.

The V and J genes are TRBV6-5 and TRBJ1-1, with TRBD1 identical over 7 bases. The CDR3 is 13 residues long. Germline CDR1 and CDR2: MNHEY and SVGAGI. V shed 7 bases, J shed 2 bases, and the junction held 4 bases outside the gene matches. The CDR3 protein is CASTRGANTEAFF. The CDR3 nucleotides are TGTGCCAGCACCAGGGGGGCCAACACTGAAGCTTTCTTT.

The DNA for the CDR3 is TGTGCCAGCAGTCTACGCTCCTACGAGCAGTACTTC. It is translated as CASSLRSYEQYF. The chain is built from TRBV12-3 or TRBV12-4 and TRBJ2-7; D unclear. With 5 bases removed from V and 0 bases from J, the gap between germline ends came to 5 bases. The CDR3 runs to 12 residues.

The genes are TRBV5-4 and TRBJ2-2; 9 nucleotides align to TRBD2. Germline V CDR1 and CDR2: SGHNT, YYREEE (reference sequence). The CDR3 covers 15 residues. With 6 bases clipped from V and 7 bases from J, the junction kept 10 bases outside the gene matches. The CDR3 nucleotides read TGTGCCAGCACTAATTATGCGGGGGGGGTCGGGGAGCTGTTTTTT. Translating gives CASTNYAGGVGELFF.

CDR3 region: CASSLALESTEAFF. CDR3 sequence (DNA): TGTGCCAGCAGCTTAGCGCTGGAGAGCACTGAAGCTTTCTTT. The chain has TRBV7-6 and TRBJ1-1; unclear D gene. The CDR3 consists of 14 residues. Per the germline V gene, CDR1 is SGHVS and CDR2 is FNYEAQ. V was cut by 0 bases and J by 4 bases, with 9 bases left in between.

This chain joins TRBV7-9 and TRBJ2-5, with a tentative D call TRBD2 (6 bases). Germline CDR1 is SEHNR and CDR2 is FQNEAQ (reference sequence). Trimming shortened V by 5 bases and J by 0 bases, and 13 bases separated the two germline ends. This CDR3 comprises 15 residues. The CDR3 spells CASSPPRDYQETQYF. Written as DNA, the CDR3 is TGTGCCAGCAGCCCCCCCCGGGACTACCAAGAGACCCAGTACTTC.

This clone was counted a few times. The genes are TRBV6-1 and TRBJ1-4; D perhaps matches TRBD1 (5 bases). The germline gives CDR1 MNHNS, CDR2 SASEGT. V was pared by 2 bases and J by 5 bases, with 12 bases between. The CDR3 loop spans 15 amino acids. The CDR3, as DNA: TGTGCCAGCAGTGAACAGGGTGCCCTCAATGAAAAACTGTTTTTT. Translation: CASSEQGALNEKLFF.

The V gene is TRBV7-2, the J gene TRBJ1-1, with D uncertain. With 1 base removed from V and 0 bases from J, the gap between germline ends came to 9 bases. The CDR3 sequence is 15 residues long. CDR1 SGHTA and CDR2 FQGNSA come from the germline V gene. The DNA of the CDR3 is TGTGCCAGCAGCTTAGATTTGGGCATGAACACTGAAGCTTTCTTT. Its protein is CASSLDLGMNTEAFF.

The V gene is TRBV4-1, the J gene TRBJ2-2; 8 bases align to TRBD2. The CDR3 contains 16 residues. CDR1 is MGHRA, CDR2 YSYEKL, per germline. V shed 1 base, J shed 8 bases, and the junction held 9 bases outside the gene matches. The CDR3, as DNA: TGCGCCAGCAGCCAAGTTCGGAGCGGGGGTGGTGGGGAGCTGTTTTTT. Protein product: CASSQVRSGGGGELFF.